This TCR beta chain was sequenced during a study of identical twins. Points from the study as a whole: Fewer insertions were carried by abundant cord blood beta clonotypes, but none was seen in memory repertoires.

In TCRdb, the 5' RACE reads were re-called with MiXCR into one record per CDR3 protein. The sample has some 730,000 distinct CDR3 sequences; about 18% are singletons. Notes on this clonotype: As yet, its antigen is unknown.

V was clipped by 6 bases and J by 0 bases, with 12 bases between them. CDR1 and CDR2 (germline): MNHNS, SASEGT. The CDR3 is made up of 15 amino acids. The same data also went into a second study, on T cells expressing NK-cell markers.

Sequenced: PBMCs. The TCR originated in a woman in her late teens or twenties in good health. V usage is TRBV6-1 and J usage is TRBJ1-5; perhaps TRBD1 as D (6 bases). CDR3 in DNA: TGTGCCAGCAGCCCCCAGGGACATAGCAATCAGCCCCAGCATTTT. It codes for CASSPQGHSNQPQHF.